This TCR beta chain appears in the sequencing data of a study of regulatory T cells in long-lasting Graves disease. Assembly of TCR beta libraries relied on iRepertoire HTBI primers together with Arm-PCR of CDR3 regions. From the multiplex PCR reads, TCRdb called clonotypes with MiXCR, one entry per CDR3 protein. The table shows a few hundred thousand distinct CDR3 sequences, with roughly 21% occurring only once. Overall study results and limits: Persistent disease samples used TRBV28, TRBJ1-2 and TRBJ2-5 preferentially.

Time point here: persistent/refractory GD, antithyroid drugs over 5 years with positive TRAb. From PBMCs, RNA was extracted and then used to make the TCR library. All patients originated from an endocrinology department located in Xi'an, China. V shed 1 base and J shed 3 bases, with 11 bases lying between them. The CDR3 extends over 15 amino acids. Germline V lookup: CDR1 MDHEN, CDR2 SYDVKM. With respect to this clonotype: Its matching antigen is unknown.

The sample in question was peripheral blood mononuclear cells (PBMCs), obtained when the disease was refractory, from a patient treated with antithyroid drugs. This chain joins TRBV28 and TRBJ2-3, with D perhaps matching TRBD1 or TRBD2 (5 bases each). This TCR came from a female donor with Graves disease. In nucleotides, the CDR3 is TGTGCCAGCAGTTTATTTCAGGGCGGGACAGATACGCAGTATTTT. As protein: CASSLFQGGTDTQYF.